This TCR beta chain was sequenced in a study of radiotherapy plus CTLA-4 blockade in lung cancer. Germline CDR1 SEHNR, CDR2 FQNEAQ (reference sequence). This CDR3 is 15 amino acids long. Trimming removed 8 bases at V and 0 bases at J, with 13 bases between. Patients in the study, people with chemo-refractory metastatic non-small-cell lung cancer, received focal radiation plus ipilimumab CTLA-4 blockade. Profiled with immunoSEQ multiplex PCR; TCRdb holds only in-frame clones, not every one. This table holds tens of thousands of clones, roughly 70% found once. The chain links TRBV7-9 to TRBJ2-2, with D possibly matching TRBD1 (5 bases). Specimen: peripheral blood, collected from a patient treated with radiotherapy plus ipilimumab. This receptor was identified in a human donor with non-small cell lung cancer whose response to radiotherapy plus ipilimumab could not be evaluated. The CDR3 bases are TGTGCCAGCCCTTGGGGCCTGGCGAACACCGGGGAGCTGTTTTTT. Protein: CASPWGLANTGELFF.